This T cell receptor beta chain was captured by sequencing in a study of blood T cell repertoires in COVID-19. Germline V gene lookup returns CDR1 LNHDA and CDR2 SQIVND (reference sequence). The germline V and J ends were trimmed by 5 bases and 4 bases, with 11 bases remaining between them. The CDR3 extends over 14 amino acids. Recruits, aged roughly 18 to 89 years, lived in 24 US areas. Assay used: immunoSEQ multiplex PCR; TCRdb lists only in-frame clones, some missing. The sample includes 300,000 to 350,000 clones, approximately 85% seen only once; the top ten take 2.2%. The TCR originated in a young man who had recovered from COVID-19. The rearrangement links TRBV19 to TRBJ1-4; TRBD1 might be the D (5 bases). The material sequenced was PBMCs or T cells enriched from blood (not recorded which). In nucleotides, the CDR3 is TGTGCCAGTAGTTCGAGACAGCTTAATGAAAAACTGTTTTTT. This encodes CASSSRQLNEKLFF.